This TCR beta chain was captured in a study of blood T cell repertoires in COVID-19. Assay used: immunoSEQ multiplex PCR; TCRdb lists only in-frame clones, some missing. This repertoire shows 140,000 or so clones, about 77% found once; its top ten account for 4.2%. Sequencing was carried out using peripheral blood. The TCR was taken from a man aged 55 to 69 with acute or convalescent COVID-19.

In nucleotides, the CDR3 is TGTGCCAGCAGCTTTCCGGGGAAGGAGAACATTCAGTACTTC. This translates into CASSFPGKENIQYF. The chain combines TRBV5-6 with TRBJ2-4; TRBD2 might be the D (5 bases). The ends were cut back, 2 bases at V and 7 bases at J, with 13 bases in the middle. Germline V gene sequence: CDR1 SGHDT, CDR2 YYEEEE. The CDR3 runs 14 residues.